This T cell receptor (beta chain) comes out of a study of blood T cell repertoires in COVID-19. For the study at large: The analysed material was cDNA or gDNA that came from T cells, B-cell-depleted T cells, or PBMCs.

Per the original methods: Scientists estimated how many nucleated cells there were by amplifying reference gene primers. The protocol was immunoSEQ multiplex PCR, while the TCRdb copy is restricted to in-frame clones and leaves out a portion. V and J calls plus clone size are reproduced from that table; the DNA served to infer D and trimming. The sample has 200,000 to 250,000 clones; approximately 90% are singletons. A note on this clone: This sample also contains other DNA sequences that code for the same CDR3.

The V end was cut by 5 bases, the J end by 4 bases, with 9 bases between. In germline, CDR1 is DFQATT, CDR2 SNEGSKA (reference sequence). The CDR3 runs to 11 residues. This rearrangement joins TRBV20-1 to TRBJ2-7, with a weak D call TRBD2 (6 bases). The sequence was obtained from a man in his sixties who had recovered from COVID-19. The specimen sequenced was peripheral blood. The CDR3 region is CSAPGTYEQYF. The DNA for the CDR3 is TGCAGTGCTCCCGGGACTTACGAGCAGTACTTC.